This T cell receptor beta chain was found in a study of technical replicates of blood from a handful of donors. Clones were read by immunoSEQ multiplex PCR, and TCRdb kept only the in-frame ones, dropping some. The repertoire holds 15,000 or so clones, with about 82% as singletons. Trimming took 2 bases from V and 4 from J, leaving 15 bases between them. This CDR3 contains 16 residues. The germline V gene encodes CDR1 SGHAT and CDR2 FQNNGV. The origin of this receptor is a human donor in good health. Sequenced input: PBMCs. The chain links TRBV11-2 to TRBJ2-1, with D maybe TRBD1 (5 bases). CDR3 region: CASSLWSQGAYNEQFF. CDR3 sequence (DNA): TGTGCCAGCAGCTTATGGAGTCAGGGTGCTTACAATGAGCAGTTCTTC.